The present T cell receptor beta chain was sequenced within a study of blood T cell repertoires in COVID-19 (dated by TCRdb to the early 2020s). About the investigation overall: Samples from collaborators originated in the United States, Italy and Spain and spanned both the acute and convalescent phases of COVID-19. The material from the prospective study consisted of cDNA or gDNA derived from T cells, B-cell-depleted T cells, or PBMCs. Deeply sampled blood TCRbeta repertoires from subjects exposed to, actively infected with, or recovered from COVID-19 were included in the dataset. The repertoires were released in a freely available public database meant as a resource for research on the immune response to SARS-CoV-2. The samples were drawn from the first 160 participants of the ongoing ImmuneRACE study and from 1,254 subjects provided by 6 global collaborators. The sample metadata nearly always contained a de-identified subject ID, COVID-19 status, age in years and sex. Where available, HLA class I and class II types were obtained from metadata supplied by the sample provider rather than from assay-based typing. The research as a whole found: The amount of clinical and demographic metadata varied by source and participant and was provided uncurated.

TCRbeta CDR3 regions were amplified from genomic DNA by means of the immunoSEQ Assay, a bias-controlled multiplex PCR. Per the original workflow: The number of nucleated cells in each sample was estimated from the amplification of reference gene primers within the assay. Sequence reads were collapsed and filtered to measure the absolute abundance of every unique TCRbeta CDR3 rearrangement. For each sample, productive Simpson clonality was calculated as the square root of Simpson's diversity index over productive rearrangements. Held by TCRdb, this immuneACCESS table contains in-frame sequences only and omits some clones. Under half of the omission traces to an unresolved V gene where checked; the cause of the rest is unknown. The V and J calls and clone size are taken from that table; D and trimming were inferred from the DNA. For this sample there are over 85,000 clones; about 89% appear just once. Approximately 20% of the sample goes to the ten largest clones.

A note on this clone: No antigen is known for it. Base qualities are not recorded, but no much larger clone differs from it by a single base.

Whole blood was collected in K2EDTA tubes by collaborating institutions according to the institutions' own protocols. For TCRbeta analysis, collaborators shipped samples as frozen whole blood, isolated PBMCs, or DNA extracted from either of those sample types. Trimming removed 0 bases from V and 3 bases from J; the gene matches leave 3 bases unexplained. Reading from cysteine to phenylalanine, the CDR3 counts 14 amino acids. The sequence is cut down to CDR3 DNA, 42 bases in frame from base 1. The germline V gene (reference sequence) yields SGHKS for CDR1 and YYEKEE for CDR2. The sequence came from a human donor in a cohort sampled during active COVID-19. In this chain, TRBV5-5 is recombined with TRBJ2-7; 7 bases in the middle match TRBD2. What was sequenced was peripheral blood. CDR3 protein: CASSLERTSYEQYF. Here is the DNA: TGTGCCAGCAGCTTGGAACGGACTAGCTACGAGCAGTACTTC.